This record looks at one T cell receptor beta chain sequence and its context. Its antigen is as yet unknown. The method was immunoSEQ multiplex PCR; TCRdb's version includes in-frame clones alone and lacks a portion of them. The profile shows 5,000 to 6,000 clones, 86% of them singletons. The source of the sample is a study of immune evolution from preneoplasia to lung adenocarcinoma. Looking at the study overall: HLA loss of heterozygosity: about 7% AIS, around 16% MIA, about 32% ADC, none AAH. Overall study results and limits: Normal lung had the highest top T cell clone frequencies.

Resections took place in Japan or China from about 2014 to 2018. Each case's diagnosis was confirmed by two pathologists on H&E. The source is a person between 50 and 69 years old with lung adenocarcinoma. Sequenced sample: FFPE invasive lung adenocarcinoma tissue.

CDR3 DNA sequence: TGTGCCAGCAGCTTAGATTCCAACGGGGAGCTGTTTTTT. It translates to CASSLDSNGELFF. This rearrangement joins TRBV11-3 to TRBJ2-2; the D is unclear. Germline V gives CDR1 SGHNT, CDR2 YENEEA. The germline V and J ends were trimmed by 0 bases and 7 bases, with 6 bases remaining between them. This CDR3 comprises 13 residues.